Presented here are 8 T cell receptor beta chains from one specimen sequenced in a study of human T cells and chemical hapten exposure. Using its own MiXCR run on the RACE reads, TCRdb lists one record per CDR3 protein. The data contain around 380,000 distinct CDR3 sequences, around 5% of them seen just once; the ten biggest clones take up under 3%. Noted time point: patch test 1, 2 weeks after DPC sensitization. Sample treatment: therapeutic diphenylcyclopropenone sensitization with weekly scalp DPC. The sample here was whole blood, taken in connection with sensitization to the hapten diphenylcyclopropenone (DPC). Receptors were obtained from a woman aged 45-65 years with alopecia areata. Some clones in this sample may be carry-over from other donors' samples.

In its sample, this clonotype was seen many times. The chain is built from TRBV20-1 and TRBJ2-1, with D possibly called TRBD1 or TRBD2 (5 bases each). CDR1 DFQATT and CDR2 SNEGSKA come from the germline V gene (reference sequence). CDR3 length: 15 residues. The V and J ends lost 6 bases and 8 bases respectively, with 23 bases between them. CDR3 bases: TGCAGTGCCACCCGGGACGGTTGGTCTGTAGATGAGCAGTTCTTC. Amino acids: CSATRDGWSVDEQFF.

On this clonotype itself: A read error is possible here, since a much larger clone lies one base away. The chain uses TRBV12-3 or TRBV12-4 and TRBJ1-1; D ambiguous. V gave up 3 bases and J gave up 7 bases, with 6 bases separating them. This CDR3 contains 11 residues. This CDR3 is CASSFAGEAFF. CDR3 nucleotide sequence: TGTGCCAGCAGTTTCGCGGGTGAAGCTTTCTTT.

This clonotype was recorded at least ten times. V is TRBV27 and J is TRBJ2-4; the D gene could be TRBD1 or TRBD2 (5 bases each). V lost 4 bases and J lost 14, with 12 bases in between. This CDR3 is built from 11 residues. Per germline, CDR1 MNHEY and CDR2 SMNVEV (reference sequence). The CDR3 region is CASSSGTWEYF. As DNA, the CDR3 is TGTGCCAGCAGTTCCGGGACGTGGGAGTACTTC.

Here the CDR3 DNA reads TGTGCCAGTAGCGGACAGGGGATCGATGAGCAGTTCTTC. Protein: CASSGQGIDEQFF. V usage is TRBV19 and J usage is TRBJ2-1, with TRBD1 identical over 9 bases. CDR3 length: 13 residues. With V trimmed by 6 bases and J by 8 bases, 5 bases remained unmatched. Germline CDR1 reads LNHDA; CDR2 reads SQIVND (reference sequence).

J is TRBJ2-5 and V is TRBV5-1; D gene unclear. Looked up from germline, CDR1 is SGHRS and CDR2 is YFSETQ. This CDR3 contains 14 residues. Trimming removed 7 bases at V and 2 bases at J, with 15 bases between. CDR3 DNA: TGCGCCAGCTATAATTCGAATCCGCAAGAGACCCAGTACTTC. This encodes CASYNSNPQETQYF.

The chain joins TRBV12-3 or TRBV12-4 to TRBJ2-3, with 8 bases lining up with TRBD2. The length of the CDR3 is 16 residues. The V and J ends lost 6 bases and 0 bases, in that order; junction bases with no gene match: 8. CDR3 residues: CASRISGLASTDTQYF. The CDR3 DNA sequence: TGTGCCAGCAGAATCTCAGGACTAGCCAGCACAGATACGCAGTATTTT.

This clonotype has ten or more counts. J is TRBJ2-3 and V is TRBV5-1; weak D call: TRBD2 (7 bases). The CDR3 has 17 amino acids. With 1 base removed from V and 0 bases from J, the gap between germline ends came to 15 bases. Per germline, CDR1 SGHRS and CDR2 YFSETQ. The CDR3 region is CASSLLLAGASTDTQYF. The CDR3 bases are TGCGCCAGCAGCTTGTTGTTGGCGGGGGCTAGCACAGATACGCAGTATTTT.

This clonotype has a handful of counts. V is TRBV6-2 or TRBV6-3 and J is TRBJ1-1, with a possible D match to TRBD1 (5 bases). The CDR3 totals 14 residues. The V gene's germline CDR1 is MNHEY and CDR2 SVGEGT. Trimming took 6 bases from V and 3 from J, leaving 14 bases between them. In DNA, the CDR3 is TGTGCCAGCAGGAGGGGACTTTCCGACACTGAAGCTTTCTTT. Residues: CASRRGLSDTEAFF.